This T cell receptor (beta chain) was observed in a study of cytomegalovirus exposure and HLA in healthy donors. About the research overall: Researchers previously reported finding 90 million to 130 million unique TCR beta sequences from around 200 million T cells.

Per germline, CDR1 MNHEY and CDR2 SMNVEV (reference sequence). CDR3 length equals 14 residues. Trimming removed 0 bases at V and 8 bases at J, with 13 bases between. This clone was counted a few times. Its target is not known. Healthy bone marrow donors supplied every sample. PCR used 60 Vbeta primers and 13 Jbeta primers. Produced via immunoSEQ multiplex PCR; TCRdb's table is partial and in-frame only. Of over 120,000 clones listed, over 65% were seen once; the top ten hold around 4.7%. Findings and limits, study-wide: Among the sequence variants, a highly shared cluster was likely an artifact of sequencing. An analysis was carried out at a later point. It showed that HLA-associated TCR beta chains were more clonally expanded than equally common non-associated chains.

The clonotype was recovered from a man younger than 30 in good health and CMV-seropositive. Sample: PBMCs. This sequence joins TRBV27 and TRBJ1-2; D gene unclear. The CDR3 loop reads CASSLSRRPDGYTF. CDR3 in DNA: TGTGCCAGCAGTTTATCCCGCAGGCCCGACGGCTACACCTTC.